This TCR beta chain appears in the sequencing data of a study of shared clonotypes between healthy human individuals. V gave up 1 base and J gave up 6 bases, with 7 bases separating them. CDR1 and CDR2 (germline): MGHRA, YSYEKL. This CDR3 region has 13 residues. TCRdb keeps only in-frame clones here, not all; method: immunoSEQ multiplex PCR. The repertoire includes over 1.4 million clones, roughly 97% of them detected once, and over 1% sits in the top ten. The sequenced sample consisted of naive CD4+ T cells sorted from blood. Indicated subset: CD45RA+ positively selected. The chain links TRBV4-1 to TRBJ2-1; D not certain. The TCR sequence derives from a man under 40 in good health. Here the CDR3 reads CASSQGPLNEQFF. DNA of the CDR3: TGCGCCAGCAGCCAAGGACCCCTCAATGAGCAGTTCTTC.